This T cell receptor (beta chain) was found in a study of PD-1 blockade in classical Hodgkin lymphoma. Study context: Once every 2 weeks, patients received intravenous nivolumab at 3 mg/kg.

Study-wide points: What drove the repertoire differences, possibly disease activity or prior therapy, has not been defined. CD8+ TCR diversity did not rise significantly by C4D1, unlike CD4+. Healthy donors were reported to have higher baseline TCR diversity than newly diagnosed patients.

Germline V CDR1 and CDR2: SGHVS, FNYEAQ. The CDR3 spans 16 residues. V lost 1 base and J lost 5; bases outside the gene matches: 9. Of note for this clone: Its antigen is currently unknown.

Measured with immunoSEQ multiplex PCR; TCRdb has only the in-frame clones, and not every one. Counted here are approximately 51,000 clones, around 73% occurring once; the ten biggest clones make up about 15%. Each patient's relapse followed autologous stem cell transplantation, and brentuximab vedotin exposure varied. The material was peripheral blood mononuclear cells (PBMCs), obtained before the second cycle of nivolumab. This TCR was recovered from a human donor with classical Hodgkin lymphoma. V usage is TRBV7-6 and J usage is TRBJ2-7, with 9 bases identical to TRBD2. The CDR3 DNA sequence: TGTGCCAGCAGCTTAGTCCCTAGCGGGATAGGCGACGAGCAGTACTTC. The encoded protein is CASSLVPSGIGDEQYF.